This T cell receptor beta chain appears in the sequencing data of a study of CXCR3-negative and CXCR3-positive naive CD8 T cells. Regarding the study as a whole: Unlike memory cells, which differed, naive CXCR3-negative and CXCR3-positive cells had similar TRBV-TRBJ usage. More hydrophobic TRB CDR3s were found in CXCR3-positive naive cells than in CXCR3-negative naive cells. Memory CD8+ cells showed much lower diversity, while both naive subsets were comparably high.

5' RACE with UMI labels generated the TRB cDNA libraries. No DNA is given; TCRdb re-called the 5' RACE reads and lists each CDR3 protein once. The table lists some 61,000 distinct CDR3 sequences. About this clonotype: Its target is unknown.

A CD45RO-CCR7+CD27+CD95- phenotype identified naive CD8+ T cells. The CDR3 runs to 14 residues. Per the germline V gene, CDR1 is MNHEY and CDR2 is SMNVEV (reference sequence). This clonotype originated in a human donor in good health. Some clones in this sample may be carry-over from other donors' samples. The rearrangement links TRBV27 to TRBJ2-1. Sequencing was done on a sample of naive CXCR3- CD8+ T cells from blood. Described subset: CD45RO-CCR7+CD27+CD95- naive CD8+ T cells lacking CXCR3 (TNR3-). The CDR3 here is CASSLGLGNHEQFF.